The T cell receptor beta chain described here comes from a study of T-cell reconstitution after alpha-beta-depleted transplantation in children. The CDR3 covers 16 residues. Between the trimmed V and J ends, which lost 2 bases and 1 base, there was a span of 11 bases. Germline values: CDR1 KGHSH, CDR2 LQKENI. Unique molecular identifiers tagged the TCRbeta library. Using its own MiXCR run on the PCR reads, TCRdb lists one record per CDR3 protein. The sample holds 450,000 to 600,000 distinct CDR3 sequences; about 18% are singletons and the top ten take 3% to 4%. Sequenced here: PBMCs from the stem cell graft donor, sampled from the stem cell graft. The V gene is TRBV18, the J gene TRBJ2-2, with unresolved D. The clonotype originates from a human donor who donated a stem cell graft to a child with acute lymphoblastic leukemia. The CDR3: CASSPYSVMNTGELFF. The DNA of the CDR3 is TGTGCCAGCTCACCATACAGCGTTATGAACACCGGGGAGCTGTTTTTT. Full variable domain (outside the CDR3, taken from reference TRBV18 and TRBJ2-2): NAGVMQNPRHLVRRRGQEARLRCSPMKGHSHVYWYRQLPEEGLKFMVYLQKENIIDESGMPKERFSAEFPKEGPSILRIQQVVRGDSAAYFCASSPYSVMNTGELFFGEGSRLTVL.